The 29 T cell receptor beta chains listed next were all sequenced from one sample in a study of shared clonotypes between healthy human individuals. Some clones are missing from TCRdb's copy, which holds only in-frame ones; the method was immunoSEQ multiplex PCR. The sample has approximately 2,000,000 clones, around 93% seen once. Sequenced material: naive CD4+ T cells from PBMCs. The subset here: CD45RA+ positively selected. These receptors all come from a man younger than 30 in good health. Some clones in this sample may be carry-over from other donors' samples.

V is TRBV27 and J is TRBJ1-4, with 7 bases that match TRBD1. The germline CDR1 and CDR2 sequences are MNHEY and SMNVEV (reference sequence). The CDR3 has 19 amino acids. V dropped 4 bases and J dropped 8; count of bases not matched to a gene: 22. CDR3 nucleotides: TGTGCCAGCAGTTCCCAATTCAACAGGGGCGGCGACAAATGGGAAAAACTGTTTTTT. It yields the protein CASSSQFNRGGDKWEKLFF.

The rearrangement joins TRBV27 to TRBJ2-1; 15 bases are shared with TRBD2. The length of the CDR3 is 17 residues. Germline CDR1 and CDR2: MNHEY and SMNVEV (reference sequence). J was trimmed by 7 bases and V by 5 bases; bases with no gene match: 9. The CDR3, as DNA: TGTGCCAGCAGTCAAGCCGGGACTAGCGGGAGGAAGAATGAGCAGTTCTTC. It translates to CASSQAGTSGRKNEQFF.

The J gene is TRBJ2-1, the V gene TRBV25-1, with D perhaps TRBD1 (6 bases). The CDR3 is 13 residues long. CDR1 is MGHDK and CDR2 is SYGVNS in the germline V gene. Trimming removed 5 bases at V and 2 bases at J, with 7 bases between. CDR3 sequence (DNA): TGTGCCAGCAGTCGGGACACCTACAATGAGCAGTTCTTC. Its protein product is CASSRDTYNEQFF.

The chain employs TRBV5-1 and TRBJ2-7; the D gene is possibly TRBD2 (6 bases). With 4 bases removed from V and 1 base from J, the gap between germline ends came to 15 bases. Germline CDR1 and CDR2: SGHRS and YFSETQ. CDR3 length equals 15 residues. The CDR3 spells CASSQYGDSSYEQYF. CDR3 bases: TGCGCCAGCAGCCAATATGGGGACTCTTCCTACGAGCAGTACTTC.

This clone was seen more than once but under ten times. This chain connects TRBV28 to TRBJ2-7; 8 nucleotides agree with TRBD1. Germline values: CDR1 MDHEN, CDR2 SYDVKM. The length of the CDR3 is 12 residues. The V gene end was trimmed by 8 bases and the J gene end by 4 bases; junction bases not matched to a gene: 4. CDR3 nucleotides: TGTGCCAGCCAGGGACAGGTGTACGAGCAGTACTTC. Translated: CASQGQVYEQYF.

This chain links TRBV5-1 with TRBJ2-5, with 8 nucleotides matching TRBD2. Germline assignment: CDR1 SGHRS and CDR2 YFSETQ. With V trimmed by 0 bases and J by 5 bases, 9 bases remained unmatched. The CDR3 runs 16 residues. The CDR3: CASSLDGLARGETQYF. The CDR3 DNA follows: TGCGCCAGCAGCTTGGACGGACTAGCTCGTGGGGAGACCCAGTACTTC. The full variable domain, in which reference TRBV5-1 and TRBJ2-5 provide the parts outside the CDR3, is KAGVTQTPRYLIKTRGQQVTLSCSPISGHRSVSWYQQTPGQGLQFLFEYFSETQRNKGNFPGRFSGRQFSNSRSEMNVSTLELGDSALYLCASSLDGLARGETQYFGPGTRLLVL.

The V gene is TRBV5-1, the J gene TRBJ2-1; D gene unclear. This CDR3 has 16 residues. Germline assignment: CDR1 SGHRS and CDR2 YFSETQ. The V gene lost 0 bases and the J gene lost 0 bases, with 10 bases spanning the gap. CDR3 bases: TGCGCCAGCAGCTTGGAAGCTGTAAGCTCCTACAATGAGCAGTTCTTC. Its translation: CASSLEAVSSYNEQFF.

The chain couples TRBV5-4 to TRBJ1-2; D is undetermined. The germline V and J ends were trimmed by 0 bases and 6 bases, with 18 bases remaining between them. Germline assignment: CDR1 SGHNT and CDR2 YYREEE (reference sequence). The CDR3 loop spans 16 amino acids. The CDR3 DNA reads as TGTGCCAGCAGCTTGGAAAAACATTCCTTTTCTGATGGCTACACCTTC. Its protein is CASSLEKHSFSDGYTF.

This clone was recorded a few times. Different DNA sequences within this sample yield the same CDR3. This sequence joins TRBV29-1 and TRBJ2-1; D is uncertain. V lost 4 bases to trimming and J lost 4 bases, with 5 bases between them. In germline, CDR1 is SQVTM, CDR2 ANQGSEA. The CDR3 covers 11 residues. This CDR3 is CSVGGYNEQFF. DNA for the CDR3: TGCAGCGTTGGGGGTTACAATGAGCAGTTCTTC.

This rearrangement joins TRBV9 to TRBJ2-2; D may be TRBD2 (6 bases). In germline, CDR1 is SGDLS, CDR2 YYNGEE. The CDR3 totals 15 residues. V was cut by 4 bases and J by 1 base, with 11 bases left in between. The CDR3 DNA reads TGTGCCAGCAGCAACCGGGACTTGAACACCGGGGAGCTGTTTTTT. This translates into CASSNRDLNTGELFF.

The gene calls are TRBV11-2 and TRBJ2-7, with TRBD1 as a possible D gene (5 bases). The V gene lost 2 bases and the J gene lost 6 bases, with 17 bases spanning the gap. The CDR3 runs to 15 residues. CDR1 is SGHAT, CDR2 FQNNGV, per germline. The CDR3 region has the DNA TGTGCCAGCAGCTTACAGCAGGAAGGGGTCTCCGAGCAGTACTTC. The encoded protein is CASSLQQEGVSEQYF.

The chain combines TRBV29-1 with TRBJ1-5, with D possibly TRBD1 on 5 matching bases. Germline V lookup: CDR1 SQVTM, CDR2 ANQGSEA. The ends were cut back, 6 bases at V and 3 bases at J, with 12 bases in the middle. The CDR3 contains 13 residues. CDR3 nucleotides: TGCAGCGTCCGGACAACCCTCAATCAGCCCCAGCATTTT. Encoded protein: CSVRTTLNQPQHF.

The chain joins TRBV18 to TRBJ1-4; unclear D gene. The CDR3 totals 14 residues. Deletions cut 5 bases from V and 0 bases from J, with 7 bases between. Germline V gene lookup returns CDR1 KGHSH and CDR2 LQKENI. CDR3 in DNA: TGTGCCAGCTCAGCTACATCAACTAATGAAAAACTGTTTTTT. Protein: CASSATSTNEKLFF.

The J gene is TRBJ1-2, the V gene TRBV4-3; 8 bases agree with TRBD1. The length of the CDR3 is 17 residues. V lost 2 bases, J lost 5 bases, and 13 bases stayed unmatched. Germline lookup yields CDR1 LGHNA and CDR2 YSLEER. In nucleotides, the CDR3 is TGCGCCAGCAGCCAATTAGTTCCCCGGGACAGGCGATATGGCTACACCTTC. It codes for CASSQLVPRDRRYGYTF.

This clone was seen only once. The V call is TRBV7-2, the J call TRBJ2-2; the D gene is possibly TRBD2 (5 bases). Between the trimmed V and J ends, which lost 1 base and 1 base, there was a span of 10 bases. Looked up from germline, CDR1 is SGHTA and CDR2 is FQGNSA. CDR3 length: 16 amino acids. CDR3 amino acids: CASSLVASRNTGELFF. CDR3 sequence (DNA): TGTGCCAGCAGCTTAGTCGCTAGCAGGAACACCGGGGAGCTGTTTTTT. The variable domain in full, completed from reference TRBV7-2 and TRBJ2-2, reads GAGVSQSPSNKVTEKGKDVELRCDPISGHTALYWYRQSLGQGLEFLIYFQGNSAPDKSGLPSDRFSAERTGGSVSTLTIQRTQQEDSAVYLCASSLVASRNTGELFFGEGSRLTVL.

The chain has TRBV9 and TRBJ2-7; D may be TRBD1 (6 bases). The CDR3 has 15 amino acids. The germline V and J ends were trimmed by 0 bases and 2 bases, with 12 bases remaining between them. Germline V CDR1 and CDR2: SGDLS, YYNGEE. The CDR3 reads CASSVAMGTPYEQYF. The CDR3 DNA is TGTGCCAGCAGCGTAGCTATGGGGACACCCTACGAGCAGTACTTC.

V is TRBV28 and J is TRBJ1-4; no clear D. This CDR3 has 13 amino acids. The V end was cut by 3 bases, the J end by 10 bases, with 12 bases between. The germline gives CDR1 MDHEN, CDR2 SYDVKM. The CDR3 DNA reads TGTGCCAGCAGTTTGGGTGCGGCGGGAAAACTGTTTTTT. Encoded protein: CASSLGAAGKLFF. Based on the CDR3 plus reference TRBV28 and TRBJ1-4, the full variable domain is DVKVTQSSRYLVKRTGEKVFLECVQDMDHENMFWYRQDPGLGLRLIYFSYDVKMKEKGDIPEGYSVSREKKERFSLILESASTNQTSMYLCASSLGAAGKLFFGSGTQLSVL.

The rearrangement joins TRBV7-3 to TRBJ2-2, with D hard to call. The CDR3 is 15 amino acids. Trimming cost V 5 bases and J 1 base, with 11 bases left between them. CDR1 is SGHTA and CDR2 is FQGTGA in the germline V gene. CDR3 loop: CASSLLLGNTGELFF. CDR3 bases: TGTGCCAGCAGCCTCCTACTGGGGAACACCGGGGAGCTGTTTTTT.

This sequence joins TRBV5-1 and TRBJ2-7; TRBD2 matches 10 bases. Germline V gene lookup returns CDR1 SGHRS and CDR2 YFSETQ. This CDR3 comprises 16 residues. The V segment lost 2 bases and the J segment 2 bases; nucleotides outside the gene matches: 7. The CDR3 region is CASSFALAGAPYEQYF. CDR3 nucleotides: TGCGCCAGCAGCTTCGCTCTAGCGGGGGCCCCCTACGAGCAGTACTTC.

This clone was observed a handful of times. The sample holds other DNA sequences that translate to the same CDR3. The chain employs TRBV5-1 and TRBJ1-1; the D is unclear. Per the germline V gene, CDR1 is SGHRS and CDR2 is YFSETQ. Deletions cut 5 bases from V and 1 base from J, with 3 bases between. This CDR3 is 11 amino acids long. CDR3 protein: CASRRNTEAFF. The CDR3 region has the DNA TGCGCCAGCAGGAGGAACACTGAAGCTTTCTTT.

The chain uses TRBV2 and TRBJ2-7; 7 positions match TRBD2. CDR1 and CDR2 (germline): SNHLY, FYNNEI. The CDR3 contains 14 residues. V lost 7 bases and J lost 0; bases outside the gene matches: 6. In DNA form, the CDR3 reads TGTGCCAGCAATCGAGCGGGGAGCTCCTACGAGCAGTACTTC. It specifies CASNRAGSSYEQYF.

The rearrangement joins TRBV5-4 to TRBJ2-5; D may match TRBD1 or TRBD2 (7 bases each). The germline CDR1 and CDR2 sequences are SGHNT and YYREEE (reference sequence). Trimming pared 3 bases from V and 3 bases from J, leaving 15 bases between. The CDR3 covers 15 residues. The CDR3: CASSSPRGGKETQYF. The DNA of the CDR3 is TGTGCCAGCAGCTCCCCCAGGGGGGGAAAAGAGACCCAGTACTTC.

The chain has TRBV4-1 and TRBJ2-6; D not resolved. Germline loops: CDR1 MGHRA, CDR2 YSYEKL. Deletions cut 0 bases from V and 0 bases from J, with 3 bases between. The CDR3 is 15 residues long. The CDR3 coding sequence is TGCGCCAGCAGCCAAGATCACTCTGGGGCCAACGTCCTGACTTTC. It specifies CASSQDHSGANVLTF.

The chain carries TRBV15 and TRBJ1-5; no firm D call. The CDR3 loop spans 17 amino acids. In germline, CDR1 is LNHNV, CDR2 YYDKDF (reference sequence). V lost 0 bases, J lost 4 bases, and 16 bases lay in between. The CDR3 region is CATSRDLSTVWNQPQHF. CDR3 nucleotides: TGTGCCACCAGCAGAGATCTCTCCACAGTGTGGAATCAGCCCCAGCATTTT.

This sequence joins TRBV9 and TRBJ2-1, with D possibly TRBD1 on 5 matching bases. From germline, CDR1 is SGDLS and CDR2 YYNGEE. V lost 0 bases and J lost 0, with 19 bases in between. CDR3 length equals 19 residues. The CDR3 DNA follows: TGTGCCAGCAGCGTAGCATCTGGGTCCAGGGCAGTCTCCTACAATGAGCAGTTCTTC. Its protein is CASSVASGSRAVSYNEQFF.

Comments on this clone: Other DNA sequences from this sample encode an identical CDR3 as well. The chain employs TRBV27 and TRBJ2-7; the match to TRBD1 covers 9 bases. CDR1 and CDR2 (germline): MNHEY, SMNVEV (reference sequence). The CDR3 runs 15 residues. Trimming cost V 6 bases and J 2 bases; bases outside gene matches: 8. The CDR3 sequence is CASRNPGQGTYEQYF. The CDR3 coding sequence is TGTGCCAGCAGGAACCCGGGACAGGGTACCTACGAGCAGTACTTC.

This clone has a handful of counts. The chain uses TRBV30 and TRBJ1-1; D remains unclear. Germline CDR1 GTSNPN, CDR2 SVGIG (reference sequence). Trimming shortened V by 2 bases and J by 5 bases, and 6 bases separated the two germline ends. There are 11 residues in the CDR3. CDR3 loop: CAWSLQTEAFF. The CDR3 coding sequence is TGTGCCTGGAGTTTGCAAACTGAAGCTTTCTTT.

CDR3 bases: TGCGCCAGCAGGGTGGGAATCCAAGAGACCCAGTACTTC. As protein: CASRVGIQETQYF. V usage is TRBV5-1 and J usage is TRBJ2-5; D ambiguous. The V gene lost 5 bases and the J gene lost 1 base, with 9 bases spanning the gap. This CDR3 spans 13 amino acids. CDR1 and CDR2 from the germline V gene are SGHRS and YFSETQ.

The CDR3 DNA follows: TGCGCCAGCAGCTTGGGGGCGCGGGACAGGGTTTCCTACGAGCAGTACTTC. Translated: CASSLGARDRVSYEQYF. This chain joins TRBV5-1 and TRBJ2-7; 9 bases are a match to TRBD1. Germline lookup yields CDR1 SGHRS and CDR2 YFSETQ. After removal of 0 bases from V and 1 base from J, the junction contained 8 bases not matched to a gene. The CDR3 length is 17 residues.